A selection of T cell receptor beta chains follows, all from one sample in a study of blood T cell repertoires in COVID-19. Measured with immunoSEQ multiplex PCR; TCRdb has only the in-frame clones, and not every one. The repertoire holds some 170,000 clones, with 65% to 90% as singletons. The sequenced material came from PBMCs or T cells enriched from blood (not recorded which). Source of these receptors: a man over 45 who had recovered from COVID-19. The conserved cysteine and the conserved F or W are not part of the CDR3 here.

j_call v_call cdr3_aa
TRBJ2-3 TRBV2 ASRRDRTDTQY
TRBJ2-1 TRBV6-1 ASSEARPEREQF
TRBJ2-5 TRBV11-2 ASSLLASGGYQETQY
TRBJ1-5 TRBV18 ASSLDRDNQPQH
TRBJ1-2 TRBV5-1 ASSPAEVRGYT
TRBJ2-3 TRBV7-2 ASSLVRAGSTDTQY
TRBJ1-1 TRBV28 ASSLSALRDRGNTEAF
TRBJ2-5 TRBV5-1 ASRNSVLQETQY
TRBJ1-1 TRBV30 AGKRLMDTEAF
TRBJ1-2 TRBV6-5 ASSYFTGDPGGYT
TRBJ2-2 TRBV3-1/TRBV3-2 ASSRGGGAPGELF
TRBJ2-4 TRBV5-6 ASSSSGLAGGRPGNIQY
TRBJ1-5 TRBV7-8 ASSLAQGNSNQPQH
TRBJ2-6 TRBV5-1 ASSFLAGGGANVLT
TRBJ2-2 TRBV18 ASSPRGIDTGELF
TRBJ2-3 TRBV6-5 ASRQPLADTQY
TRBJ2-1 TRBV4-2 ASSPSTLSGNEQF
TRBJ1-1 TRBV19 ASSSRMSEAF
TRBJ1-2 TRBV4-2 ASSQVGTGGNYGYT
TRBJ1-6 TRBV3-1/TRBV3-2 ASSQARNSPLH
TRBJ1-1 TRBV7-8 ASSFGQMNTEAF
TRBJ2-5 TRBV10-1 ASSDGIAGEEETQY
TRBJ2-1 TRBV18 ASSPLAGADEQF
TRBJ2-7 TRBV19 ASSNSFVGRSYEQY
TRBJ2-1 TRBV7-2 ASSPDPRRFQF
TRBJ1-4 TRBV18 ASSKQGTGATNEKLF
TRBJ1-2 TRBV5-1 ASSVDRGRSGYT
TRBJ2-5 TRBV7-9 ASSSRTSGRKTQY
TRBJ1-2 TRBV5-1 ASSLGGGYGYT
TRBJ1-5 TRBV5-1 ASSPGTGEQPQH
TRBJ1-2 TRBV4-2 ASSQETGGIYGYT
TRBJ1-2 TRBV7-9 ASSLEGYGYT
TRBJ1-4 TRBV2 ASNPLQGRNEKLF
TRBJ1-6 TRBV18 ASSSTASDSPLH
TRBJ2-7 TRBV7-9 ASSLLSGTSYEQY
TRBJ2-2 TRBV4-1 ASRRSFSGGALGELF
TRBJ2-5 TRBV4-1 ASSQDPGGQETQY
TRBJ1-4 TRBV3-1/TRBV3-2 ASSNYRATNEKLF
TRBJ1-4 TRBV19 ASSTRQGNEKLF
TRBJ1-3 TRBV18 ASSPPGQGGNTIY
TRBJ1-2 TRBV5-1 ASSPTTEKLRGYT
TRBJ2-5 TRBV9 ASSPPRGTGDETQY
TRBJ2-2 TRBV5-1 ASSSLGLANTGELF
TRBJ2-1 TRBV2 ASSDVGQGATYNEQF
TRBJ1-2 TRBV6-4 ASSDRGVSYGYT
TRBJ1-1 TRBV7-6 ASSLARGGNTEAF
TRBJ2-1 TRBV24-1 ATSDTGGLNEQF
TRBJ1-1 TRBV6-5 ASTGNRANTEAF
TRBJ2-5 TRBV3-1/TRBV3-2 ASSHLAGARETQY
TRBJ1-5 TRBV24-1 ATSDTGELGYSNQPQH
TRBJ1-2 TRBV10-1 ASSDRINYGYT
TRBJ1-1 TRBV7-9 ASSDRQGATEAF
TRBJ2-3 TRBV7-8 ASGGARTDTQY
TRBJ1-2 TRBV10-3 ASTRSSNYGYT
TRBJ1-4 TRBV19 ASSIGTPNEKLF